This TCR beta chain was profiled in a study of read filtering for tumor transcriptome and immune sequencing. Background on the study: Among patients, approximately 17 were male and approximately 15 female, aged about 45 to 90 (mean approximately 62).

Between the trimmed V and J ends, which lost 6 bases and 7 bases, there was a span of 15 bases. This CDR3 is 13 amino acids long. Germline-derived CDR1 and CDR2 are MDHEN and SYDVKM. This clonotype was seen at least ten times. The target antigen is unknown. Study results and limitations: Even smaller IR-seq throughput identified most shared clonotypes. Sorted CD138-negative bone marrow cells were not purified T cells.

Molecular barcoded adaptors covering alpha/delta and beta/gamma chains were used on about 0.4 ug RNA. TCRdb passed the reads through MiXCR, listing each CDR3 protein once. Of around 40,000 distinct CDR3 sequences in the sample, 12% were seen once. The sample was a population of CD138-negative cells sorted from bone marrow. This chain joins TRBV28 and TRBJ1-2, with D unresolved. The sequence derives from a donor aged 40 or over with multiple myeloma. The CDR3 reads CASSPLSGSGYTF. Written as DNA, the CDR3 is TGTGCCAGCAGCCCTTTGTCCGGGAGTGGCTACACCTTC.